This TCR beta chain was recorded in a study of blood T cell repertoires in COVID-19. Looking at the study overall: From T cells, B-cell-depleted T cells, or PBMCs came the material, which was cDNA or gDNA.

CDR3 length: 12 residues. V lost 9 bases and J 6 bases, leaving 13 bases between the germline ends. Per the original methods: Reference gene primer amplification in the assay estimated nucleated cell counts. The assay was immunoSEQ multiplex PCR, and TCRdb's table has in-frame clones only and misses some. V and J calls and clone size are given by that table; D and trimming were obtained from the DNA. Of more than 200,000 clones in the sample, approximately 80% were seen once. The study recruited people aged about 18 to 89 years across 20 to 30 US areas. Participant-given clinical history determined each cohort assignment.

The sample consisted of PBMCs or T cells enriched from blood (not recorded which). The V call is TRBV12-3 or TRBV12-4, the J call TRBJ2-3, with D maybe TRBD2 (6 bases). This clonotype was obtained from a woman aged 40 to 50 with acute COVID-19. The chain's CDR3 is CASGEVQDTQYF. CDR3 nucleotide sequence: TGTGCCAGTGGGGAGGTACAGGATACGCAGTATTTT.